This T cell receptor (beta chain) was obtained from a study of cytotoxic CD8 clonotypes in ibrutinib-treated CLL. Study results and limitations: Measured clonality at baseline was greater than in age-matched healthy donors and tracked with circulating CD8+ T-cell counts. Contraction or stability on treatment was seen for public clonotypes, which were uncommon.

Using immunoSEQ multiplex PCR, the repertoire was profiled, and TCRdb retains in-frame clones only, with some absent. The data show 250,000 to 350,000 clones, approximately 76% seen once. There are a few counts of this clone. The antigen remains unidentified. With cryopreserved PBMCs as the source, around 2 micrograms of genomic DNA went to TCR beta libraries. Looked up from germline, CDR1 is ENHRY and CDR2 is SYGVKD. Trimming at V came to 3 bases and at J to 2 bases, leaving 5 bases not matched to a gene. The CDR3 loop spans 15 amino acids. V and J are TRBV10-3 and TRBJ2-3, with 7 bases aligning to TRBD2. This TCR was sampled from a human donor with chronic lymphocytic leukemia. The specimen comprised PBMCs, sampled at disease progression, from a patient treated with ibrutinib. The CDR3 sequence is CAISDAGVDTDTQYF. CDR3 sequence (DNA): TGTGCCATCAGTGATGCGGGAGTGGACACAGATACGCAGTATTTT.